A single sample is the source of the 4 T cell receptor beta chains below, sequenced in a study of shared clonotypes between healthy human individuals. CD45RO-negative cells were positively selected for CCR7, leaving out terminally differentiated effector memory CD45RA+ cells. Generated by immunoSEQ multiplex PCR, the TCRdb table keeps only in-frame clones and is missing some. In the table there are some 2.1 million clones, approximately 94% of which are singletons. Sequences were obtained from naive CD8+ T cells sorted from blood. The receptors were sampled from a man between 18 and 29 years old in good health.

The chain couples TRBV6-5 to TRBJ2-1; a possible D gene is TRBD1 (5 bases). This CDR3 region has 13 residues. The V gene lost 6 bases and the J gene lost 5 bases, with 11 bases spanning the gap. Germline V gene data show CDR1 as MNHEY and CDR2 as SVGAGI. CDR3 nucleotides: TGTGCCAGCAGCCAAGGGGAAAACAATGAGCAGTTCTTC. It codes for CASSQGENNEQFF.

This chain uses TRBV28 with TRBJ2-7; possibly TRBD1 or TRBD2 for D (5 bases each). This CDR3 is built from 14 residues. In germline, CDR1 is MDHEN, CDR2 SYDVKM. The V end was cut by 3 bases, the J end by 0 bases, with 9 bases between. As DNA, the CDR3 is TGTGCCAGCAGTTTTCCAGGGACCTCCTACGAGCAGTACTTC. This translates into CASSFPGTSYEQYF.

The chain couples TRBV4-1 to TRBJ2-7; 7 positions agree with TRBD1. CDR3 length equals 13 residues. Germline CDR1 and CDR2: MGHRA and YSYEKL. V gave up 4 bases and J gave up 2 bases; unmatched junction bases: 2. The CDR3 protein is CASSPTGPYEQYF. The CDR3 nucleotides read TGCGCCAGCAGCCCGACAGGGCCCTACGAGCAGTACTTC.

The chain couples TRBV28 to TRBJ2-1, with TRBD2 matching over 11 bases. Trimming at V came to 6 bases and at J to 8 bases, leaving 9 bases not matched to a gene. Germline CDR1 MDHEN, CDR2 SYDVKM. This CDR3 has 15 amino acids. This CDR3 is CASSPVGSGGDEQFF. The CDR3 nucleotides are TGTGCCAGCAGCCCGGTTGGTAGCGGGGGGGATGAGCAGTTCTTC.